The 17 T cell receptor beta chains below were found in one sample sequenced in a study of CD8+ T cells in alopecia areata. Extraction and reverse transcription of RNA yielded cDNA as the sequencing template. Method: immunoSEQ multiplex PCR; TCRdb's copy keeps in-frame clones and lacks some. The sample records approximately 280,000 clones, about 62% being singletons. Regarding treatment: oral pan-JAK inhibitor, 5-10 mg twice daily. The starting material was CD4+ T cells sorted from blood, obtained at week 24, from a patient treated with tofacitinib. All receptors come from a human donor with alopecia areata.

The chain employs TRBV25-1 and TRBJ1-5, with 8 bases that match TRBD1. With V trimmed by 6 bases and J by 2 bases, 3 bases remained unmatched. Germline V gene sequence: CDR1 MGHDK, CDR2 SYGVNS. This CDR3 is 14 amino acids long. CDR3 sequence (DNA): TGTGCCAGCAGAGGACAGGGCGGCAATCAGCCCCAGCATTTT. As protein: CASRGQGGNQPQHF. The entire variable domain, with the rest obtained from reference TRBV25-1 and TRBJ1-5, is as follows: EADIYQTPRYLVIGTGKKITLECSQTMGHDKMYWYQQDPGMELHLIHYSYGVNSTEKGDLSSESTVSRIRTEHFPLTLESARPSHTSQYLCASRGQGGNQPQHFGDGTRLSIL.

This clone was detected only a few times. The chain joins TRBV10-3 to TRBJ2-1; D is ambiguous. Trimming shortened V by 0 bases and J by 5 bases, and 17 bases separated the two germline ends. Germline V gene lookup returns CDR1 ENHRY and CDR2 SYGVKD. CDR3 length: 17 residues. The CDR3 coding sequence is TGTGCCATCAGTGAGTCCCAGGTCCTTGTCCAGGACAATGAGCAGTTCTTC. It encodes CAISESQVLVQDNEQFF.

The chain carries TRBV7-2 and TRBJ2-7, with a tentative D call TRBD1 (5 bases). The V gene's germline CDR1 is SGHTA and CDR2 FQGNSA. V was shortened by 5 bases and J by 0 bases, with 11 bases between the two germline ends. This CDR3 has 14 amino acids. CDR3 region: CASSLQTASYEQYF. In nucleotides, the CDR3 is TGTGCCAGCAGCCTACAGACAGCCTCCTACGAGCAGTACTTC.

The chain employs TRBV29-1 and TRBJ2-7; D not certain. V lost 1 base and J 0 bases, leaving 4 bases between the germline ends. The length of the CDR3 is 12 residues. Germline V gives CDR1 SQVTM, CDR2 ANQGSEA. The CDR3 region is CSVEGSSYEQYF. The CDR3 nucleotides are TGCAGCGTTGAAGGCAGCTCCTACGAGCAGTACTTC.

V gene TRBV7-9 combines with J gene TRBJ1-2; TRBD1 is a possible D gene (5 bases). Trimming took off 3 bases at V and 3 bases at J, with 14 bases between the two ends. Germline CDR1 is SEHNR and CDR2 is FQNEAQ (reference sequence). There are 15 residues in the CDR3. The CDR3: CASSFTNQGYYGYTF. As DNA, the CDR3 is TGTGCCAGCAGCTTCACAAATCAGGGATACTATGGCTACACCTTC.

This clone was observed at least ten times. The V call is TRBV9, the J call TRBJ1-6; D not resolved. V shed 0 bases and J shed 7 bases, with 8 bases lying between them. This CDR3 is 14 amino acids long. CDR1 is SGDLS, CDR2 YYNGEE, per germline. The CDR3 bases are TGTGCCAGCAGCGTAGGGGCAGACAATTCACCCCTCCACTTT. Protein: CASSVGADNSPLHF.

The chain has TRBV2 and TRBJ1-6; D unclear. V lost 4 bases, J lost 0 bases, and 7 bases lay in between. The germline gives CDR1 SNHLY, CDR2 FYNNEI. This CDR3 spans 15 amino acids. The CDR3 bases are TGTGCCAGCAGTGCGGGGAGCTCCTATAATTCACCCCTCCACTTT. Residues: CASSAGSSYNSPLHF.

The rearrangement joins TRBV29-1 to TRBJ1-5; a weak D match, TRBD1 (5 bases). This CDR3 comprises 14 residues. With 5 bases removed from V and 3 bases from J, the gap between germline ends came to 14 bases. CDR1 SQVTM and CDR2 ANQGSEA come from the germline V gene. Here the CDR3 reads CSVRGTGYNQPQHF. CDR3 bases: TGCAGCGTTCGGGGGACCGGCTACAATCAGCCCCAGCATTTT.

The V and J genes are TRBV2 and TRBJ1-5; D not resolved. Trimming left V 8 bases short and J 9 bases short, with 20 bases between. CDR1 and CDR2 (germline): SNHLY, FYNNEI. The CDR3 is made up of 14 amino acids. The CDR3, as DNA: TGTGCCAGCGCCCCGGACCGGGTTCTCGGGCCCCAGCATTTT. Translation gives CASAPDRVLGPQHF.

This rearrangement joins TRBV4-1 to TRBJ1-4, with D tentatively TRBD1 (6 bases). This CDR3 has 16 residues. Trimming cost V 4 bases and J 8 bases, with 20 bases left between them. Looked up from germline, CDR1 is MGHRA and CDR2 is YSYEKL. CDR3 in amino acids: CASSPSSGRGREKLFF. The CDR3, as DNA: TGCGCCAGCAGCCCGAGTTCTGGCAGGGGAAGAGAAAAACTGTTTTTT.

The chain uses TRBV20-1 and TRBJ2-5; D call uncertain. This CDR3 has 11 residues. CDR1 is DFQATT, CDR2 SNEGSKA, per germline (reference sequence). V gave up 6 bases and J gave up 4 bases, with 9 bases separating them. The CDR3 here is CSANHGETQYF. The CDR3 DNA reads TGCAGTGCCAACCACGGAGAGACCCAGTACTTC.

The CDR3 spells CAWKNTGSTWETQYF. CDR3 DNA: TGTGCCTGGAAAAACACAGGGTCAACGTGGGAGACCCAGTACTTC. This chain connects TRBV30 to TRBJ2-5, with D possibly being TRBD1 (6 bases). The CDR3 loop spans 15 amino acids. Germline V gene lookup returns CDR1 GTSNPN and CDR2 SVGIG (reference sequence). The V end lost 4 bases, the J end lost 5 bases, and 20 bases lay between the germline ends. Using reference TRBV30 and TRBJ2-5 for the parts outside the CDR3, the full variable domain is SQTIHQWPATLVQPVGSPLSLECTVEGTSNPNLYWYRQAAGRGLQLLFYSVGIGQISSEVPQNLSASRPQDRQFILSSKKLLLSDSGFYLCAWKNTGSTWETQYFGPGTRLLVL.

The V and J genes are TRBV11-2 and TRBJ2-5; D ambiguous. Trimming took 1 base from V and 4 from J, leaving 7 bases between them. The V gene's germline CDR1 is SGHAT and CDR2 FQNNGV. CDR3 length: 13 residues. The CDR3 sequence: CASSLVRRETQYF. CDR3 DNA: TGTGCCAGCAGCTTAGTAAGGAGAGAGACCCAGTACTTC.

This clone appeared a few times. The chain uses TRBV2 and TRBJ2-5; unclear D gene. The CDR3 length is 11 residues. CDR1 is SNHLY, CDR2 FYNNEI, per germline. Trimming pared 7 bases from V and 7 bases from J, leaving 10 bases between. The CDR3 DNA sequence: TGTGCCAGCATGGGTGTTGGGACCCAGTACTTC. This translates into CASMGVGTQYF.

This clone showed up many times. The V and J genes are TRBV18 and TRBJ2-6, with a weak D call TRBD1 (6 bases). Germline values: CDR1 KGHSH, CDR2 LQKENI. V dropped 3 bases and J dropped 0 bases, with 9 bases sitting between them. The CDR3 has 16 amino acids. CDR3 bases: TGTGCCAGCTCACCCCAGACAGGCTCTGGGGCCAACGTCCTGACTTTC. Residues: CASSPQTGSGANVLTF. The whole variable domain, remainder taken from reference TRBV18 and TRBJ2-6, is NAGVMQNPRHLVRRRGQEARLRCSPMKGHSHVYWYRQLPEEGLKFMVYLQKENIIDESGMPKERFSAEFPKEGPSILRIQQVVRGDSAAYFCASSPQTGSGANVLTFGAGSRLTVL.

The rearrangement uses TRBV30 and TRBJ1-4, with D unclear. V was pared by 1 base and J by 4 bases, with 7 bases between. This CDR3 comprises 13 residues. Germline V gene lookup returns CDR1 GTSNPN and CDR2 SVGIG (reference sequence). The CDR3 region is CAWSEQINEKLFF. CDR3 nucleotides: TGTGCCTGGAGTGAACAGATTAATGAAAAACTGTTTTTT.

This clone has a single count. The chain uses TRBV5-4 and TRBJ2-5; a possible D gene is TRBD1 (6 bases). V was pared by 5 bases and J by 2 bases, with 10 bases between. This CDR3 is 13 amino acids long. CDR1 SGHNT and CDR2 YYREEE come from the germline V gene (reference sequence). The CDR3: CASRLQGQETQYF. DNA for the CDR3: TGTGCCAGCAGGCTCCAGGGGCAAGAGACCCAGTACTTC.